This entry features one T cell receptor (beta chain) sequence. Germline values: CDR1 ENHRY, CDR2 SYGVKD. V was pared by 10 bases and J by 0 bases, with 8 bases of the junction left unmatched. CDR3 size: 15 residues. This sample was included in a study of blood T cell repertoires in COVID-19. Looking at the study overall: Sources were T cells, B-cell-depleted T cells, or PBMCs; the material itself was cDNA or gDNA.

Per the original data handling: Reference gene primer amplification gave estimated nucleated cell counts. Using immunoSEQ multiplex PCR, the repertoire was profiled, and TCRdb retains in-frame clones only, with some absent. The V and J calls and clone size were taken over from that table, and D and trimming were inferred from the DNA. The sample lists approximately 190,000 clones; roughly 84% were seen once. Participants were aged roughly 18 to 95 years, lived in about two dozen US areas, and enrolled virtually. Shortly before study entry, within 2 weeks, exposed participants had met a COVID-19 case.

V and J are TRBV10-3 and TRBJ2-3; 9 bases match TRBD2. The sample comprised PBMCs or T cells enriched from blood (not recorded which). The receptor comes from a woman aged 25 to 39 who had been exposed to COVID-19. The CDR3 here is CATGRGGYSTDTQYF. The CDR3 coding sequence is TGTGCCACGGGGCGGGGGGGCTATAGCACAGATACGCAGTATTTT.